One sample yielded the 19 T cell receptor beta chains listed below, sequenced in a study of T cell clonality in common variable immunodeficiency (dated by TCRdb to the mid-2010s). Receptor amplification or capture employed the immunoSEQ multiplex PCR assay. The table comes from immuneACCESS by way of TCRdb, which keeps in-frame sequences with V and J called. Part of the clones is missing from these tables; in studies checked, under half for an unresolved V gene and the rest for unknown reasons. The table records about 35,000 clones for this sample, and not one of them appears only once. The ten most abundant clones make up around a tenth of the sample. The sequencing sample was made of peripheral blood mononuclear cells. The receptors here all came from a person between 18 and 75 years old in good health.

Many counts were recorded for this clone. The CDR3 goes on 3 residues after the read ends, and that part is filled in from the germline J gene. The rearrangement uses TRBV2 and TRBJ2-1, with 10 positions matching TRBD2. Unmatched junction bases numbered 17, after V lost 3 bases and J lost 6 bases. CDR3 length: 19 amino acids. CDR1 and CDR2 from the germline V gene are SNHLY and FYNNEI. The DNA read from the CDR3 is TGTGCCAGCAGTGACCCTAGGTCAAGCGGGAGGGCGGGTGGCAATGAG. Its protein product is CASSDPRSSGRAGGNE. In full, the CDR3 reads CASSDPRSSGRAGGNEQFF.

In its sample, this clone was seen many times. Read data end 3 residues before the CDR3 end; the end is taken from the germline J gene. The rearrangement joins TRBV20-1 to TRBJ2-1, with D perhaps matching TRBD2 (7 bases). With 7 bases removed from V and 9 bases from J, the gap between germline ends came to 31 bases. The CDR3 totals 17 residues. The germline CDR1 and CDR2 sequences are DFQATT and SNEGSKA (reference sequence). CDR3 loop: CSVDLEGGVLEYSEQFF. Partial CDR3 DNA: TGCAGTGTAGATTTAGAGGGGGGGGTTTTGGAGTATAGTGAG.

Turning to this clone: The CDR3 extends 3 residues past the end of the read, so its final part is completed from the germline J gene. V is TRBV5-4 and J is TRBJ2-5; 7 bases line up with TRBD1. V was clipped by 5 bases and J by 4 bases; unmatched bases: 11. Per germline, CDR1 SGHNT and CDR2 YYREEE (reference sequence). CDR3 size: 15 residues. The CDR3 sequence: CASSLTGERGETQYF. CDR3 DNA, as far as it was read: TGTGCCAGCAGTTTAACAGGGGAAAGAGGAGAGACC.

This clone appeared many times. The read terminates 3 residues ahead of where the CDR3 ends, so the germline J gene completes it. The chain has TRBV28 and TRBJ1-6, with TRBD1 identical over 9 bases. V shed 6 bases, J shed 1 base, and the junction held 10 bases outside the gene matches. Germline CDR1 and CDR2: MDHEN and SYDVKM. CDR3 length equals 18 residues. CDR3 DNA, as far as it was read: TGTGCCAGCAGCGCGGGACAGGGTTTAGGATCCTATAATTCACCC. This gives the protein CASSAGQGLGSYNSP. The entire CDR3 is CASSAGQGLGSYNSPLHF. The variable domain in full, with the rest retrieved from reference TRBV28 and TRBJ1-6, is DVKVTQSSRYLVKRTGEKVFLECVQDMDHENMFWYRQDPGLGLRLIYFSYDVKMKEKGDIPEGYSVSREKKERFSLILESASTNQTSMYLCASSAGQGLGSYNSPLHFGNGTRLTVT.

Ten or more counts support this clone. The missing CDR3 end, 3 residues past where the read stops, is filled in from the germline J gene. J is TRBJ1-4 and V is TRBV5-1; perhaps TRBD1 as D (6 bases). Germline CDR1 is SGHRS and CDR2 is YFSETQ. The CDR3 has 15 amino acids. CDR3 DNA, as far as it was read: TGCGCCAGCAGCTTGGCGGGACAAAATAATTCACCA. Translated, it gives CASSLAGQNNSP. The complete CDR3 protein is CASSLAGQNNSPLFF.

This clone was observed at least ten times. The read terminates 3 residues before the CDR3 end, so the remaining end is supplied by the germline J gene. The chain carries TRBV4-2 and TRBJ2-1; 7 bases line up with TRBD1. This CDR3 contains 15 residues. Germline trimming cut 3 bases from V and 8 bases from J; bases unmatched to any gene: 10. The germline V gene has CDR1 LGHNA and CDR2 YNFKEQ. Incomplete CDR3 DNA: TGTGCCAGCAGCCATCGTCAGGGGGTATCCCATGAG. As protein: CASSHRQGVSHE. The complete CDR3 reads CASSHRQGVSHEQFF.

This clone was seen many times. CDR3 residues: CASSPREGAQPQHF. Partial CDR3 DNA: TGTGCCAGCTCACCTCGAGAAGGGGCACAGCCC. V gene TRBV18 combines with J gene TRBJ1-5; D may be TRBD1 (5 bases). Sequencing ends 3 residues short of the CDR3 end; the germline J gene provides the rest. Trimming removed 3 bases from V and 7 bases from J, with 13 bases in between. CDR1 KGHSH and CDR2 LQKENI come from the germline V gene. The CDR3 loop spans 14 amino acids.

This clone was seen at least ten times. Coverage ceases 3 residues before the CDR3 finishes, and the germline J gene fills in the end. The chain couples TRBV6-1 to TRBJ1-4, with 7 positions matching TRBD1. This CDR3 spans 16 amino acids. Losses at the gene ends were 3 bases for V and 4 bases for J; bases not matched to a gene: 8. CDR1 and CDR2 (germline): MNHNS, SASEGT. This CDR3 reads CASSEAGGSLNEKLFF. CDR3 DNA, as far as it was read: TGTGCCAGCAGTGAGGCAGGGGGGAGTCTTAATGAAAAA.

This clone was recorded at least ten times. The read ends 3 residues shy of where the CDR3 ends; the end is completed using the germline J gene. The chain combines TRBV2 with TRBJ1-1; D might be TRBD1 (5 bases). The CDR3 has 13 residues. The V gene lost 4 bases and the J gene lost 1 base, with 7 bases spanning the gap. Germline CDR1 and CDR2: SNHLY and FYNNEI. The CDR3 region is CASSGQGNTEAFF. CDR3 bases read: TGTGCCAGCAGTGGGCAGGGGAACACTGAA. The complete variable domain, with remaining parts taken from reference TRBV2 and TRBJ1-1, reads EPEVTQTPSHQVTQMGQEVILRCVPISNHLYFYWYRQILGQKVEFLVSFYNNEISEKSEIFDDQFSVERPDGSNFTLKIRSTKLEDSAMYFCASSGQGNTEAFFGQGTRLTVV.

There are many counts of this clone. With the read ending 3 residues before the CDR3 end, the germline J gene is used to fill in that end. V and J are TRBV7-2 and TRBJ1-4; D is unclear. The CDR3 has 12 amino acids. Germline lookup yields CDR1 SGHTA and CDR2 FQGNSA. This chain's CDR3 is CASSSPPKGLFF. The sequenced part of the CDR3 DNA is TGTGCCAGCAGCTCGCCCCCAAAAGGA.

In this sample, this clone turned up many times. The covered CDR3 bases are TGTGCCAGTAGTAGGACAGGGAGGGAAGATACG. This gives the protein CASSRTGREDT. In full, the CDR3 reads CASSRTGREDTQYF. This rearrangement joins TRBV19 to TRBJ2-3; weak D call: TRBD1 (8 bases). Read data end 3 residues before the CDR3 end; the end is taken from the germline J gene. V shed 4 bases and J shed 5 bases, with 13 bases lying between them. This CDR3 contains 14 residues. Germline V lookup: CDR1 LNHDA, CDR2 SQIVND (reference sequence).

This clone has ten or more counts. The CDR3 end falls 3 residues outside the read, so it is completed with the germline J gene. This rearrangement joins TRBV18 to TRBJ2-5; TRBD2 aligns across 16 bases. The CDR3 has 19 amino acids. Trimming cost V 6 bases and J 4 bases; bases outside gene matches: 14. The V gene's germline CDR1 is KGHSH and CDR2 LQKENI. The DNA read from the CDR3 is TGTGCCAGCTCCTCAGGATGGGGACTAGCGGGAGGGCCCGGAGAGACC. As protein: CASSSGWGLAGGPGET. The full CDR3 sequence reads CASSSGWGLAGGPGETQYF.

This clone was counted ten times or more. The read ends 3 residues early relative to the CDR3; the germline J gene fills the gap. The gene calls are TRBV5-4 and TRBJ2-2, with 8 nucleotides matching TRBD2. CDR3 length equals 15 residues. CDR1 is SGHNT and CDR2 is YYREEE in the germline V gene (reference sequence). The junction had 1 base not matched to a gene; V was cut back by 1 base and J by 2 bases. The CDR3 protein is CASSLTSGNTGELFF. CDR3 DNA (partial): TGTGCCAGCAGCTTGACTAGCGGAAACACCGGGGAG.

Note on this clone: The read halts 3 residues ahead of the CDR3 end, with the missing end drawn from the germline J gene. This chain joins TRBV7-9 and TRBJ1-2, with 8 bases lining up with TRBD1. This CDR3 region has 15 residues. Germline CDR1 SEHNR, CDR2 FQNEAQ (reference sequence). The CDR3 protein is CASSSMDRAPYDYTF. The CDR3 DNA, read in part, is TGTGCCAGCAGCTCCATGGACAGGGCCCCCTACGAC.

This clone was counted ten times or more. The CDR3 is cut off 3 residues early in the read; its end comes from the germline J gene. The chain recombines TRBV20-1 with TRBJ1-2; 9 positions agree with TRBD1. The J segment lost 7 bases and the V segment lost 3 bases, leaving 9 bases of the junction unmatched. The germline V gene encodes CDR1 DFQATT and CDR2 SNEGSKA (reference sequence). The CDR3 runs to 14 residues. CDR3 DNA (partial): TGCAGTGCTAGGGTTAGGGACAGGGTAATTGGC. It specifies CSARVRDRVIG. The full CDR3 is CSARVRDRVIGYTF.

This clone appeared many times. The CDR3 extends 3 residues past the end of the read, so its final part is completed from the germline J gene. The gene calls are TRBV6-1 and TRBJ1-1; D not certain. The CDR3 has 17 amino acids. Looked up from germline, CDR1 is MNHNS and CDR2 is SASEGT. Trimming removed 2 bases at V and 6 bases at J, with 22 bases between. CDR3 DNA, as far as it was read: TGTGCCAGCAGTGAACTTAGGCCCGTGGGCCTCTACGCTGAA. Protein sequence: CASSELRPVGLYAE. The CDR3 reads in full as CASSELRPVGLYAEAFF.

This clone occurred many times. CDR3 in amino acids: CAWSVPRVNQPQHF. The CDR3 DNA, read in part, is TGTGCCTGGAGTGTACCCAGGGTCAATCAGCCC. The rearrangement links TRBV30 to TRBJ1-5; possibly TRBD1 for D (5 bases). The CDR3 end lies 3 residues beyond the end of the read and is filled in from the germline J gene. V shed 0 bases and J shed 3 bases, with 9 bases lying between them. The CDR3 extends over 14 amino acids. Germline V gene sequence: CDR1 GTSNPN, CDR2 SVGIG (reference sequence). Supplemented by reference TRBV30 and TRBJ1-5, the full variable domain reads SQTIHQWPATLVQPVGSPLSLECTVEGTSNPNLYWYRQAAGRGLQLLFYSVGIGQISSEVPQNLSASRPQDRQFILSSKKLLLSDSGFYLCAWSVPRVNQPQHFGDGTRLSIL.

This clone was counted ten times or more. The CDR3 end is not reached by the read, which stops 3 residues before it; the germline J gene fills it in. The chain combines TRBV7-3 with TRBJ1-1; D is unclear. The CDR3 is 13 amino acids. Trimming took off 0 bases at V and 3 bases at J, with 5 bases between the two ends. Per the germline V gene, CDR1 is SGHTA and CDR2 is FQGTGA. The sequenced part of the CDR3 DNA is TGTGCCAGCAGCTTAACTAAGGACACTGAA. It translates to CASSLTKDTE. The full-length CDR3 reads as CASSLTKDTEAFF.

This clone has a count of ten or more. With the read ending 3 residues before the CDR3 end, the germline J gene is used to fill in that end. The chain carries TRBV11-3 and TRBJ2-1, with TRBD2 matching 7 bases. This CDR3 is built from 15 residues. Germline CDR1 and CDR2: SGHNT and YENEEA. Unmatched junction bases numbered 4, after V lost 5 bases and J lost 0 bases. CDR3 DNA (partial): TGTGCCAGCAGCCTTAGCGGGCTCTCCTACAATGAG. It yields the protein CASSLSGLSYNE. In full, the CDR3 reads CASSLSGLSYNEQFF. Based on the CDR3 plus reference TRBV11-3 and TRBJ2-1, the full variable domain is EAGVVQSPRYKIIEKKQPVAFWCNPISGHNTLYWYLQNLGQGPELLIRYENEEAVDDSQLPKDRFSAERLKGVDSTLKIQPAELGDSAVYLCASSLSGLSYNEQFFGPGTRLTVL.